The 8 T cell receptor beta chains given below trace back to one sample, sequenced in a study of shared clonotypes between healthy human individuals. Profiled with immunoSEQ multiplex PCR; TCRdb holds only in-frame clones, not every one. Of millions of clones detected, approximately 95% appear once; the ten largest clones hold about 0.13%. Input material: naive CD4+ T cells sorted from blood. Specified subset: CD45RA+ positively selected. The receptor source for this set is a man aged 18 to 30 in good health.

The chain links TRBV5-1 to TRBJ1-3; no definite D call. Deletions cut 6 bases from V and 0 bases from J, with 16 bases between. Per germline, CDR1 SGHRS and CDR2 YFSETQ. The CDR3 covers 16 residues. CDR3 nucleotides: TGCGCCAGCACCGAATCGGGAGCACTCTCTGGAAACACCATATATTTT. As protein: CASTESGALSGNTIYF. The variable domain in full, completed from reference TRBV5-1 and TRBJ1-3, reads KAGVTQTPRYLIKTRGQQVTLSCSPISGHRSVSWYQQTPGQGLQFLFEYFSETQRNKGNFPGRFSGRQFSNSRSEMNVSTLELGDSALYLCASTESGALSGNTIYFGEGSWLTVV.

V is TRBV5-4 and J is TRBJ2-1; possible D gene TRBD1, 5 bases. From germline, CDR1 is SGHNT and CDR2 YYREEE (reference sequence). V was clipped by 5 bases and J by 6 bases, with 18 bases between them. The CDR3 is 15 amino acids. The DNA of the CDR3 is TGTGCCAGCAGTGAACTTCAACGGACATCCAATGAGCAGTTCTTC. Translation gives CASSELQRTSNEQFF.

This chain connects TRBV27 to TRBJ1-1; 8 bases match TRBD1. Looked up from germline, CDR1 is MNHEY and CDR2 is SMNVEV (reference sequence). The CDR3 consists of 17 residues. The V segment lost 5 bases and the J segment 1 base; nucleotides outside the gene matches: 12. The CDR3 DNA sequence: TGTGCCAGCAGTCAAAACAGGGGGAGTCGGACGAACACTGAAGCTTTCTTT. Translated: CASSQNRGSRTNTEAFF.

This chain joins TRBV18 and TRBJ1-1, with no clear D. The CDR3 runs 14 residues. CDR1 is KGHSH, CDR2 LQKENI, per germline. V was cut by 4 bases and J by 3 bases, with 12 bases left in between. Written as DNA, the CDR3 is TGTGCCAGCTCACAAGGGTCTTCAGACACTGAAGCTTTCTTT. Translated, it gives CASSQGSSDTEAFF.

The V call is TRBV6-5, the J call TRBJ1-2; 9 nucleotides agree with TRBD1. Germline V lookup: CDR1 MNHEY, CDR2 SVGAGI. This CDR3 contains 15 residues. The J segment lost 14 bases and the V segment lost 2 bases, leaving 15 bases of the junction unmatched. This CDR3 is CASSYSQQGARRETF. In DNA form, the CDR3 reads TGTGCCAGCAGTTACAGTCAACAGGGGGCGCGACGAGAGACCTTC.

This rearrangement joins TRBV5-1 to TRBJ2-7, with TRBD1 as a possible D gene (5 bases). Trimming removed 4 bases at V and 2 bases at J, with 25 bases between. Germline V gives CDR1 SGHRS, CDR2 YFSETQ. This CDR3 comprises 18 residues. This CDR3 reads CASSTGQVLSERAYEQYF. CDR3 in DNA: TGCGCCAGCAGCACCGGACAAGTATTAAGTGAAAGGGCCTACGAGCAGTACTTC.

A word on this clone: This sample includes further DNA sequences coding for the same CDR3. CDR3: CASSWGIGQETQYF. The CDR3 DNA reads as TGTGCCAGCAGTTGGGGAATAGGCCAAGAGACCCAGTACTTC. This chain joins TRBV6-5 and TRBJ2-5, with unresolved D. The V end was cut by 4 bases, the J end by 1 base, with 10 bases between. CDR3 size: 14 residues. CDR1 and CDR2 (germline): MNHEY, SVGAGI.

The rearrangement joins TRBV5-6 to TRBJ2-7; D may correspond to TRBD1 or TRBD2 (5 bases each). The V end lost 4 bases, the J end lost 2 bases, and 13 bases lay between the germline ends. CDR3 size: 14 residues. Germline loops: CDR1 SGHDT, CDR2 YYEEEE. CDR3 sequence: CASSRRDGAYEQYF. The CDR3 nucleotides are TGTGCCAGCAGCCGTAGGGACGGAGCCTACGAGCAGTACTTC.